This record concerns one T cell receptor (beta chain) sequence. Germline trimming cut 0 bases from V and 0 bases from J; bases unmatched to any gene: 3. The CDR3 is 17 amino acids. Germline CDR1 SGHRS, CDR2 YFSETQ. In terms of origin and age, donors were healthy Caucasian individuals from Russia aged about 6 to 100. Every donor contributed roughly 10 milliliters of peripheral blood by blood draw. This record belongs to a study of blood T cells in healthy people across ages. Turning to the study itself: Template switching retrieved approximately one barcoded beta molecule for each two T cells.

Alongside a J-beta primer mix, a sample-barcoded 5' primer served in a second PCR lasting 7 to 11 cycles. Each cDNA molecule, via a template-switch adaptor with 12 random nucleotides, was tagged. TCRdb reprocessed the 5' RACE reads with MiXCR, giving one entry per CDR3 protein. The data contain about 1,800,000 distinct CDR3 sequences, 28% of them seen just once; the ten biggest clones take up 7.7%. Sequencing input: blood. This chain connects TRBV5-1 to TRBJ2-6; 7 bases align to TRBD1. The receptor was derived from a woman aged 25 to 39 in good health. In DNA form, the CDR3 reads TGCGCCAGCAGCTTGGGACAGGGCTACTCTGGGGCCAACGTCCTGACTTTC. It specifies CASSLGQGYSGANVLTF.